Reported below is one T cell receptor beta chain. This sample was included in a study of T cell responses to AZD1222 COVID-19 vaccine. TCRdb's copy holds only in-frame clones and misses some; the assay was immunoSEQ multiplex PCR. There are 120,000 or so clones in the sample; more than 70% occur only once, and under 2% lies in the top ten. The specimen comprised peripheral blood, sampled on day 0 of AZD1222 vaccination. This clonotype originated in an adult in good health.

CDR3 protein: CASSLDGAYNEQFF. The CDR3 nucleotides are TGTGCCAGCAGCTTAGACGGGGCCTACAATGAGCAGTTCTTC. The rearrangement links TRBV11-2 to TRBJ2-1, with D possibly being TRBD2 (5 bases). CDR1 and CDR2 from the germline V gene are SGHAT and FQNNGV. The ends were cut back, 0 bases at V and 2 bases at J, with 5 bases in the middle. There are 14 residues in the CDR3.